This T cell receptor beta chain was found in a study of T-cell memory formation after mild COVID-19. A single record per CDR3 protein comes from TCRdb applying MiXCR to the 5' RACE reads. In the table there are about 180,000 distinct CDR3 sequences, roughly 17% of which are singletons. The ends lost 6 bases at V and 2 bases at J; junction bases unmatched: 5. Germline-derived CDR1 and CDR2 are SGHRS and YFSETQ. This CDR3 has 14 residues. Study-wide results and caveats: Certain responding clones were present in pre-infection memory, suggesting participation of cross-reactive memory.

This clonotype was picked up a small number of times. Its antigen is unidentified. This chain connects TRBV5-1 to TRBJ2-3; TRBD2 aligns across 8 bases. Sequenced: PBMCs or a T cell subset sorted from them (not recorded which). The TCR comes from an adult woman who had mild COVID-19 (a few samples of this study predate the infection). Cell type and time point are not known. The CDR3 region has the DNA TGCGCCAGCACCAGAGCGGGAGCCACAGATACGCAGTATTTT. Translation gives CASTRAGATDTQYF.